Listed below are T cell receptor beta chains from one sample, sequenced in a study of T cell changes during pregnancy in multiple sclerosis. Generated by immunoSEQ multiplex PCR, the TCRdb table keeps only in-frame clones and is missing some. This repertoire shows approximately 62,000 clones, roughly 93% found once; its top ten account for around 4%. The material was CD8+ T cells from peripheral blood mononuclear cells, obtained in the second trimester of pregnancy. These receptors were taken from a female donor with multiple sclerosis, enrolled in a pregnancy study. Both conserved end residues are part of each CDR3. A D gene is named only where the DNA matches it firmly. Clone size, where shown, is once, few, many, or a class for clones that have expanded.

NA,NA,TRBJ2-2,TRBV28,CASSLGGGPDTGELFF,TGTGCCAGCAGTCTAGGGGGGGGGCCGGACACCGGGGAGCTGTTTTTT
NA,NA,TRBJ2-7,TRBV27,CASSSQLKPAYEQYF,TGTGCCAGCAGTTCTCAACTTAAACCTGCCTACGAGCAGTACTTC
NA,NA,TRBJ2-1,TRBV9,CASSVGGRHSYNEQFF,TGTGCCAGCAGCGTAGGGGGCAGACACTCCTACAATGAGCAGTTCTTC
NA,NA,TRBJ2-5,TRBV5-1,CASSPRLGAQETQYF,TGCGCCAGCAGCCCCAGACTGGGAGCCCAAGAGACCCAGTACTTC
NA,NA,TRBJ2-7,TRBV15,CATSRDTGTTSYEQYF,TGTGCCACCAGCAGAGATACAGGGACGACCTCCTACGAGCAGTACTTC
NA,NA,TRBJ2-1,TRBV5-1,CASSPEGLAEQFF,TGCGCCAGCAGCCCGGAGGGGCTAGCCGAGCAGTTCTTC
NA,NA,TRBJ1-5,TRBV5-6,CASSFTGMEPQHF,TGTGCCAGCAGCTTCACAGGGATGGAGCCCCAGCATTTT
TRBD1,NA,TRBJ1-3,TRBV14,CASSLRDRASGNTIYF,TGTGCCAGCAGCCTCCGGGACAGGGCCTCTGGAAACACCATATATTTT
TRBD1,NA,TRBJ2-7,TRBV7-3,CASSLGQGASEQYF,TGTGCCAGCAGCCTCGGACAGGGGGCTAGCGAGCAGTACTTC
TRBD2,NA,TRBJ2-1,TRBV11-2,CASSLAAGGAYNEQFF,TGTGCCAGCAGCTTAGCAGCGGGGGGAGCCTACAATGAGCAGTTCTTC
NA,NA,TRBJ2-3,TRBV6-6,CASTGTDTQYF,TGTGCCAGCACTGGCACAGATACGCAGTATTTT
TRBD1,NA,TRBJ2-5,TRBV19,CASTQGQGANILEETQYF,TGTGCCAGTACTCAAGGACAGGGGGCGAATATACTCGAAGAGACCCAGTACTTC
TRBD2,NA,TRBJ2-1,TRBV2,CASPLSQTSLTYNEQFF,TGTGCCAGCCCCCTCAGCCAGACTAGCCTGACCTACAATGAGCAGTTCTTC
TRBD2,NA,TRBJ2-1,TRBV7-3,CASSFGGSSYNEQFF,TGTGCCAGCAGCTTCGGGGGGAGCTCCTACAATGAGCAGTTCTTC
TRBD1,NA,TRBJ2-7,TRBV28,CASWTGGYEQYF,TGTGCCAGCTGGACAGGGGGCTACGAGCAGTACTTC
NA,NA,TRBJ1-2,TRBV28,CASSLSGEGYGYTF,TGTGCCAGCAGTTTATCCGGGGAGGGCTATGGCTACACCTTC
NA,NA,TRBJ1-5,TRBV28,CASTNPREAYSNQPQHF,TGTGCCAGCACCAACCCCAGGGAGGCTTATAGCAATCAGCCCCAGCATTTT
TRBD2,NA,TRBJ2-3,TRBV4-1,CASSQGGASGEGGYF,TGCGCCAGCAGCCAAGGAGGGGCTAGCGGGGAGGGGGGGTATTTT
NA,NA,TRBJ2-2,TRBV19,CASSPTGWAGELFF,TGTGCCAGTAGCCCCACAGGGTGGGCCGGGGAGCTGTTTTTT
NA,NA,TRBJ1-5,TRBV27,CASSLSWAATSNQPQHF,TGTGCCAGCAGTTTATCTTGGGCAGCCACAAGCAATCAGCCCCAGCATTTT
NA,few,TRBJ2-1,TRBV10-3,CAIRPTSGNEQFF,TGTGCCATCAGGCCGACTAGTGGGAATGAGCAGTTCTTC
NA,once,TRBJ2-5,TRBV2,CASSGIGALETQYF,TGTGCCAGCAGTGGGATAGGAGCTCTCGAGACCCAGTACTTC